The clone carrying this T cell receptor beta chain was seen repeatedly, ten times or more. Its matching antigen is unknown. These data are taken from a study of identical twins. Points from the study as a whole: Beta clonotypes that were abundant in cord blood contained fewer insertions, a pattern absent from memory repertoires.

Each CDR3 protein is one row after TCRdb ran MiXCR on the 5' RACE reads. The data contain 240,000 or so distinct CDR3 sequences, roughly 13% of them singletons. The CDR3 spans 13 residues. V was trimmed by 5 bases and J by 8 bases, leaving 15 bases between them. In addition, the sample was reused for a study of yellow fever vaccine responses in identical twins. Per that paper: The authors reported partly convergent, partly personalized vaccine responses in identical twins.

The material sequenced was memory (CD45RO+) T cells sorted from blood. The TCR comes from a woman aged 18-30 years in good health. The chain recombines TRBV12-3 or TRBV12-4 with TRBJ1-2, with D maybe TRBD1 (6 bases). CDR3 nucleotides: TGTGCCAGCAGTGACGGGGGGGCTGAAGGCTACACCTTC. Translation gives CASSDGGAEGYTF.